This entry describes one TCR beta chain. These data belong to a study of response to subunit inactivated influenza vaccine. TCRdb reprocessed the RT-PCR reads via MiXCR and lists one record per CDR3 protein. The table lists about 540,000 distinct CDR3 sequences, 20% to 25% of them singletons. The data also belong to a second study, concerning T cells expressing NK-cell markers. From that paper: UMIs were included in TCR beta cDNA generated by 5'RACE template switching. The study found these clonotypes also leading the CD3+CD56-NKG2C+ fraction in a handful of donors.

The origin of this receptor is a man aged 50 to 60 who received an inactivated influenza vaccine. This specimen consisted of CD4+ T cells sorted from PBMCs, obtained about 13 days after vaccination.

The CDR3 nucleotides are TGTGCCAGCAGTTACCCCCCACCCATGAGCGATGAGCAGTTCTTC. Protein: CASSYPPPMSDEQFF. This sequence joins TRBV7-9 and TRBJ2-1; D is unresolved. The CDR3 spans 15 residues. V lost 6 bases and J lost 8, with 20 bases in between. Germline CDR1 and CDR2: SEHNR and FQNEAQ (reference sequence).